At least ten counts were recorded for the clone carrying this TCR beta chain. The data originate from a study of T cells in Graves' hyperthyroidism and ophthalmopathy. Background on the study: Peripheral blood was drawn at first diagnosis, prior to all treatment.

TCR beta CDR3 regions were amplified from RNA. A first-round RT-PCR of the TCR CDR3 used the HTBI primer set. Each CDR3 protein gets one entry after TCRdb re-called the multiplex PCR reads with MiXCR. Found here are around 290,000 distinct CDR3 sequences, roughly 15% of them singletons; the top ten hold 7.9%. This CDR3 region has 15 residues. V was shortened by 3 bases and J by 0 bases, with 12 bases between the two germline ends. Germline lookup yields CDR1 DFQATT and CDR2 SNEGSKA (reference sequence). Sequencing was done on a sample of blood. The gene calls are TRBV20-1 and TRBJ1-5; D not resolved. This clonotype originated in a woman between 35 and 50 years old with Graves' hyperthyroidism. In DNA, the CDR3 is TGCAGTGCTAGGAACAGCCCGTATAGCAATCAGCCCCAGCATTTT. Its translation: CSARNSPYSNQPQHF.